This T cell receptor (beta chain) is drawn from a study of blood T cells in healthy people across ages. V trimming: 3 bases; J trimming: 4 bases; junction bases outside the gene matches: 6. CDR1 is SNHLY, CDR2 FYNNEI, per germline. This CDR3 region has 15 residues. The use of a sample-barcoded 5' primer and a J-beta primer mix characterized a second PCR of about 7 to 12 cycles. Each TCR beta cDNA got a 12-nucleotide random molecular identifier. A single record per CDR3 protein comes from TCRdb applying MiXCR to the 5' RACE reads. The table records about 830,000 distinct CDR3 sequences, around 68% of them present only once. Investigators took around 10 milliliters of peripheral blood from every donor.

The source is a man aged 25 to 40 in good health. The chain carries TRBV2 and TRBJ1-5; TRBD1 matches 7 bases. Sequencing was carried out using blood. DNA of the CDR3: TGTGCCAGCAGTGAGGAAGGGGGCGCAAATCAGCCCCAGCATTTT. Amino acid sequence: CASSEEGGANQPQHF.